This T cell receptor beta chain was identified in a study of PD-1 blockade in classical Hodgkin lymphoma. At the level of the study: Patients were infused with nivolumab 3 mg/kg every 2 weeks.

As regards this clone: No antigen is known for it.

CDR3 size: 15 residues. Germline V gene data show CDR1 as LNHNV and CDR2 as YYDKDF (reference sequence). Trimming cost V 4 bases and J 6 bases, with 15 bases left between them. Patients all relapsed after autologous stem cell transplantation, and there was variation in brentuximab vedotin exposure. The protocol was immunoSEQ multiplex PCR, while the TCRdb copy is restricted to in-frame clones and leaves out a portion. Here the sample spans tens of thousands of clones, less than 85% being singletons. Study outcomes and limitations: Patients newly diagnosed and complete responders had comparable baseline diversity. Reports described newly diagnosed patients as having lower baseline TCR diversity than healthy donors. Diversity in CD4+ TCRs, unlike that measured in CD8+ TCRs, had risen significantly by C4D1.

The TCR was taken from a human donor with classical Hodgkin lymphoma. V is TRBV15 and J is TRBJ2-2; D assignment may be TRBD1 or TRBD2 (5 bases each). Sequencing used peripheral blood mononuclear cells (PBMCs), obtained before the second cycle of nivolumab. CDR3 region: CATSKTWDVPGELFF. CDR3 DNA sequence: TGTGCCACCAGCAAGACATGGGACGTCCCCGGGGAGCTGTTTTTT.